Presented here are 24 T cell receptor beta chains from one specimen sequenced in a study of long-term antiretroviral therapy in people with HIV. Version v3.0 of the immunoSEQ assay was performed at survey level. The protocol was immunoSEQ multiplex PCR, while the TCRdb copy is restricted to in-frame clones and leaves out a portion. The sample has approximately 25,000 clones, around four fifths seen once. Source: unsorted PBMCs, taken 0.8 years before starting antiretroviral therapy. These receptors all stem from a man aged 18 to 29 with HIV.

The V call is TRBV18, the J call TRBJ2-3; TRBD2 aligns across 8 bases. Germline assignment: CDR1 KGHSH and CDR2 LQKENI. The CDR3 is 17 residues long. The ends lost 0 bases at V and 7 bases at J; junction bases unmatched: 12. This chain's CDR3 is CASSPPTGGPGLYTQYF. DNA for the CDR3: TGTGCCAGCTCACCACCCACGGGAGGGCCCGGTCTTTATACGCAGTATTTT.

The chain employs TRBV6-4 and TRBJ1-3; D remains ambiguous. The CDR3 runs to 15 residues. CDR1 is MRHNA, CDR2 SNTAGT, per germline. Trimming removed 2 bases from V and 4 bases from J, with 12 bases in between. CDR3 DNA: TGTGCCAGCAGTGACGTCTTCTCTCTGGGAAACACCATATATTTT. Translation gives CASSDVFSLGNTIYF.

CDR3 residues: CAISDRPNTGELFF. The CDR3, as DNA: TGTGCCATCAGTGACAGGCCTAACACCGGGGAGCTGTTTTTT. The chain employs TRBV10-3 and TRBJ2-2; D gene uncertain. V was cut by 3 bases and J by 2 bases, with 7 bases left in between. The CDR3 has 14 residues. Germline CDR1 ENHRY, CDR2 SYGVKD.

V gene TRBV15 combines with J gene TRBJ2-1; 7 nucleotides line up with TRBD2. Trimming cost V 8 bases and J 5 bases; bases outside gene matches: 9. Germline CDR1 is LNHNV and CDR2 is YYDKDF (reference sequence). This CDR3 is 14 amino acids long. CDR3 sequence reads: CATVEGLLNNEQFF. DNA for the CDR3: TGTGCCACCGTCGAGGGACTACTCAACAATGAGCAGTTCTTC.

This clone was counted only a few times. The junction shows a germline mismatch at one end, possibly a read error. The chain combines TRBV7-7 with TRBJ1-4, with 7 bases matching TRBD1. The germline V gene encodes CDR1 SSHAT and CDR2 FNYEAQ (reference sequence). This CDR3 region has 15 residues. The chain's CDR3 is CASSLTGSTNEKLFF. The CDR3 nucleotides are TGTGCTAGCAGCTTGACAGGGTCAACTAATGAAAAACTGTTTTTT.

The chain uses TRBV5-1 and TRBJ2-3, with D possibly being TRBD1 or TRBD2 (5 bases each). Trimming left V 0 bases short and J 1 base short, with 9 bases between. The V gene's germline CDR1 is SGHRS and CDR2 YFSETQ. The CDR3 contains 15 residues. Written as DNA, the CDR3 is TGCGCCAGCAGCTTGGGGCAGGGAGGCACAGATACGCAGTATTTT. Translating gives CASSLGQGGTDTQYF.

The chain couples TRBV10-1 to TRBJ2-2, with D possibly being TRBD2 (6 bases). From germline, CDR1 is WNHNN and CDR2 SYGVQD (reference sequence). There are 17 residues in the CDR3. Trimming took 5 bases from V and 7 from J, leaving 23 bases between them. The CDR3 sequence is CASSRSAGGRGIGELFF. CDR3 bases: TGCGCCAGCAGTCGGTCAGCGGGCGGAAGGGGAATCGGGGAGCTGTTTTTT.

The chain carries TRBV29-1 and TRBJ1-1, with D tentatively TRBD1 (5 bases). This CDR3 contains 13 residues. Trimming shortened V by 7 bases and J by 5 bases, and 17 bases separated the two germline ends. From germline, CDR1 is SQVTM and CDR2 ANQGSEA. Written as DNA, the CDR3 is TGCAGCGCGACGCTTCAGGGAAAAACTGAAGCTTTCTTT. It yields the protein CSATLQGKTEAFF.

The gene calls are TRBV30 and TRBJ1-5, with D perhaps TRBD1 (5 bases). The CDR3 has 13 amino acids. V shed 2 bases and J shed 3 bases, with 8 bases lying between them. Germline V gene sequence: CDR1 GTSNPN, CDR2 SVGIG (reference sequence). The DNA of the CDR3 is TGTGCCTGGAGTCCACAGGACAATCAGCCCCAGCATTTT. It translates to CAWSPQDNQPQHF.

The CDR3 bases are TGCGCCAGCAGCTTCAGGGTAGACTACGAGCAGTACTTC. It specifies CASSFRVDYEQYF. V usage is TRBV5-1 and J usage is TRBJ2-7, with D possibly matching TRBD1 (5 bases). Germline lookup yields CDR1 SGHRS and CDR2 YFSETQ. Trimming shortened V by 2 bases and J by 3 bases, and 9 bases separated the two germline ends. The CDR3 totals 13 residues.

CDR3 amino acids: CASSWKTETLIYGYTF. DNA of the CDR3: TGTGCCAGCAGTTGGAAGACAGAAACCCTCATCTATGGCTACACCTTC. The chain links TRBV6-5 to TRBJ1-2, with TRBD1 as a possible D gene (5 bases). The CDR3 has 16 amino acids. The V end lost 4 bases, the J end lost 4 bases, and 19 bases lay between the germline ends. The germline V gene has CDR1 MNHEY and CDR2 SVGAGI.

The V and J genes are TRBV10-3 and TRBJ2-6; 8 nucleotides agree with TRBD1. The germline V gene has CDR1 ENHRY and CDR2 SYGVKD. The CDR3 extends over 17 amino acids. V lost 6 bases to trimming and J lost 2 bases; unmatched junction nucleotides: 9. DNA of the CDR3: TGTGCCATCAGCTCCGGGACAGGTAACCCTGGGGCCAACGTCCTGACTTTC. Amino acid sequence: CAISSGTGNPGANVLTF.

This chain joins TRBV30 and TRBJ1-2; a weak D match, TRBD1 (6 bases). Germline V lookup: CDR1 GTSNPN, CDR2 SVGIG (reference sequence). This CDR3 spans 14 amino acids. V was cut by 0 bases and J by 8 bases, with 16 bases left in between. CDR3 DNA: TGTGCCTGGAGTGTACAGGTTACGGGGGCCGGCTACACCTTC. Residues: CAWSVQVTGAGYTF.

The CDR3 DNA is TGTGCCAGCAGTGAAGAACATGGCGGGGGGGCTTATGAGCAGTTCTTC. Its translation is CASSEEHGGGAYEQFF. V is TRBV6-1 and J is TRBJ2-1; 9 bases map to TRBD2. CDR1 and CDR2 (germline): MNHNS, SASEGT. The CDR3 is 16 amino acids. Germline trimming cut 1 base from V and 8 bases from J; bases unmatched to any gene: 9.

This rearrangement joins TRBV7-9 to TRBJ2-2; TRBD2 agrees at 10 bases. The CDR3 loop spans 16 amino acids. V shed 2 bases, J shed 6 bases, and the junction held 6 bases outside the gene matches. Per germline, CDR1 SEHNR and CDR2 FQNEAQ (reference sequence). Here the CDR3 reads CASSLYGTSAPGELFF. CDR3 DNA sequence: TGTGCCAGCAGCTTATACGGGACTAGCGCCCCCGGGGAGCTGTTTTTT.

The DNA for the CDR3 is TGTGCCTGGAGTCTGGGCTATGGCTACACCTTC. Translated: CAWSLGYGYTF. The V call is TRBV30, the J call TRBJ1-2; D gene ambiguous. V shed 2 bases and J shed 4 bases, with 5 bases lying between them. The CDR3 is 11 amino acids. Per the germline V gene, CDR1 is GTSNPN and CDR2 is SVGIG (reference sequence).

CDR3 region: CASSLKVSRGTEAFF. CDR3 bases: TGTGCCAGCAGTTTAAAGGTATCCCGCGGGACTGAAGCTTTCTTT. The chain has TRBV27 and TRBJ1-1, with D unclear. CDR1 is MNHEY, CDR2 SMNVEV, per germline (reference sequence). V was cut by 2 bases and J by 5 bases, with 15 bases left in between. The CDR3 runs to 15 residues.

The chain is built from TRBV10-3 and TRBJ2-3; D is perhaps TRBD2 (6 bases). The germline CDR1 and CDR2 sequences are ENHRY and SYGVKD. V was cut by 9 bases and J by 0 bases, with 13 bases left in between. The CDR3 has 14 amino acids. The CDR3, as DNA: TGTGCCATTCCGGCGGGGTCTAGCACAGATACGCAGTATTTT. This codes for CAIPAGSSTDTQYF.

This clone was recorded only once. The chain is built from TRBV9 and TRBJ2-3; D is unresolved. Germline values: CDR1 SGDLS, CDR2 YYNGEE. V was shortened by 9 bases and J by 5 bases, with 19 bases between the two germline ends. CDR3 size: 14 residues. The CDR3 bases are TGTGCCACCTCCCCCCAGGCTCTGGGAGATACGCAGTATTTT. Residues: CATSPQALGDTQYF.

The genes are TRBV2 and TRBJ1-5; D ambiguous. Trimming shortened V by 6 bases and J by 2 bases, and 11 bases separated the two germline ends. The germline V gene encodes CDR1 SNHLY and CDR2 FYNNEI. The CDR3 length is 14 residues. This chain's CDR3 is CASRPDGGNQPQHF. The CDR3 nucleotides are TGTGCCAGCAGACCCGATGGGGGCAATCAGCCCCAGCATTTT. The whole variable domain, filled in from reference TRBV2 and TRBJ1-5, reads EPEVTQTPSHQVTQMGQEVILRCVPISNHLYFYWYRQILGQKVEFLVSFYNNEISEKSEIFDDQFSVERPDGSNFTLKIRSTKLEDSAMYFCASRPDGGNQPQHFGDGTRLSIL.

The CDR3 nucleotides read TGTGCCAGCAGTTTATTGGGGACAGGGGGCCACACTGAAGCTTTCTTT. It yields the protein CASSLLGTGGHTEAFF. The rearrangement links TRBV27 to TRBJ1-1; 12 bases are shared with TRBD1. CDR1 is MNHEY and CDR2 is SMNVEV in the germline V gene (reference sequence). After removal of 1 base from V and 3 bases from J, the junction contained 3 bases not matched to a gene. CDR3 size: 16 residues.

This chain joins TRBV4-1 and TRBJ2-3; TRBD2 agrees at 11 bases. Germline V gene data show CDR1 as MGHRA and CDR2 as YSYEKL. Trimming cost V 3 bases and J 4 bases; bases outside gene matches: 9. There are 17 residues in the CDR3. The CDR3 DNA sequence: TGCGCCAGCAGCCATCAAGCTAGCGGGGGGAAGGCAGATACGCAGTATTTT. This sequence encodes CASSHQASGGKADTQYF.

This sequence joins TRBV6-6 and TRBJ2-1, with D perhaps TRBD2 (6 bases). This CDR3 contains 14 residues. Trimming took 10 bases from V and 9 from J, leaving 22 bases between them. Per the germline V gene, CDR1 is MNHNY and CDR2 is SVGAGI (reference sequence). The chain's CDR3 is CATKAGSPSGEQFF. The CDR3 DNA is TGTGCCACCAAGGCGGGGTCCCCGTCAGGTGAGCAGTTCTTC.

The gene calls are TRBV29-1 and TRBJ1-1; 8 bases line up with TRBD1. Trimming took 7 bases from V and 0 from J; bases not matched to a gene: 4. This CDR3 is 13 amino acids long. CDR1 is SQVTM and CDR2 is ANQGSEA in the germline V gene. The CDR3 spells CSDRTGLNTEAFF. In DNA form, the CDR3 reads TGCAGCGACCGGACAGGGTTGAACACTGAAGCTTTCTTT.